Reported below is one T cell receptor (beta chain). The study left out patients who had uncontrolled infection, other autoimmune disease, pregnancy or lactation. Orbital computed tomography and thyroid ultrasound, together with serum TRAb and thyroxine and clinical symptoms, were used for diagnoses. This sample was included in a study of T cells in Graves' hyperthyroidism and ophthalmopathy. CDR3 length equals 14 residues. Deletions cut 2 bases from V and 8 bases from J, with 12 bases between. The germline V gene has CDR1 ENHRY and CDR2 SYGVKD. TCR beta CDR3 region amplification was performed from RNA transcripts. When the TCR CDR3 underwent first-round RT-PCR, the HTBI primer set was used. TCRdb used MiXCR to reprocess the multiplex PCR reads, holding one entry per CDR3 protein. Of more than 500,000 distinct CDR3 sequences in the sample, around 50% were seen once.

This TCR was sampled from an adult woman with Graves' disease, either hyperthyroidism or ophthalmopathy (not recorded which). The V and J genes are TRBV10-3 and TRBJ2-2; D ambiguous. The source material was peripheral blood or thyroid tissue (not recorded which). Written as DNA, the CDR3 is TGTGCCATCAGTGAGGGCTCGCCCCCGGGGGAGCTGTTTTTT. It yields the protein CAISEGSPPGELFF.